The 19 T cell receptor beta chains below come from one sample, sequenced in a study of cytomegalovirus exposure and HLA in healthy donors. The PCR made use of 60 Vbeta and 13 Jbeta primers. Sequencing used immunoSEQ multiplex PCR; TCRdb keeps in-frame clones, though not all of them. Of around 170,000 clones in the sample, 81% are singletons; the top ten hold 3.5% to 4%. The sequenced sample consisted of PBMCs. These receptors all come from a man aged 50 or older in good health and CMV-seronegative.

The genes are TRBV6-5 and TRBJ1-1; no clear D. Trimming removed 7 bases at V and 5 bases at J, with 17 bases between. Germline CDR1 reads MNHEY; CDR2 reads SVGAGI. This CDR3 contains 14 residues. The CDR3 nucleotides are TGTGCCAGCATTCAAGGGCCCCGAGGGACTGAAGCTTTCTTT. Translating gives CASIQGPRGTEAFF.

V gene TRBV19 combines with J gene TRBJ2-7; tentatively, D is TRBD2 (6 bases). V was cut by 5 bases and J by 1 base, with 15 bases left in between. This CDR3 region has 15 residues. Germline CDR1 reads LNHDA; CDR2 reads SQIVND (reference sequence). Here the CDR3 DNA reads TGTGCCAGTAGTTTAACCGGGACTTATTCCTACGAGCAGTACTTC. The encoded protein is CASSLTGTYSYEQYF.

The chain uses TRBV9 and TRBJ2-7; possible D gene TRBD2, 6 bases. V dropped 3 bases and J dropped 0 bases, with 19 bases sitting between them. Germline CDR1 SGDLS, CDR2 YYNGEE. This CDR3 comprises 17 residues. The chain's CDR3 is CASSDPREEVPSYEQYF. In DNA form, the CDR3 reads TGTGCCAGCAGCGATCCCAGGGAGGAGGTCCCCTCCTACGAGCAGTACTTC.

The chain links TRBV4-1 to TRBJ2-1, with D uncertain. Germline V lookup: CDR1 MGHRA, CDR2 YSYEKL. The CDR3 is made up of 14 amino acids. V was pared by 1 base and J by 4 bases, with 8 bases between. CDR3 residues: CASSQVTDYNEQFF. The CDR3 coding sequence is TGCGCCAGCAGCCAAGTTACAGATTACAATGAGCAGTTCTTC.

This chain connects TRBV6-5 to TRBJ1-3; tentative D call: TRBD1 (6 bases). Germline values: CDR1 MNHEY, CDR2 SVGAGI. V lost 6 bases and J 0 bases, leaving 9 bases between the germline ends. There are 14 residues in the CDR3. The CDR3 loop is CASRQGTSGNTIYF. CDR3 DNA: TGTGCCAGCAGACAGGGTACCTCTGGAAACACCATATATTTT.

This chain joins TRBV30 and TRBJ1-1, with 8 bases aligning to TRBD1. V lost 4 bases to trimming and J lost 5 bases; unmatched junction nucleotides: 6. CDR3 length: 13 residues. CDR1 is GTSNPN and CDR2 is SVGIG in the germline V gene (reference sequence). The CDR3 spells CAWNRGISTEAFF. CDR3 sequence (DNA): TGTGCCTGGAACAGGGGGATATCTACTGAAGCTTTCTTT.

CDR3: CASRSTGSLTYEQYF. The CDR3 DNA sequence: TGTGCCAGCAGATCGACAGGGAGCCTGACCTACGAGCAGTACTTC. The rearrangement uses TRBV11-2 and TRBJ2-7; 7 nucleotides agree with TRBD1. Germline CDR1 and CDR2: SGHAT and FQNNGV. Trimming removed 6 bases from V and 2 bases from J; junction bases left unmatched: 10. There are 15 residues in the CDR3.

The chain joins TRBV19 to TRBJ1-5, with 7 positions matching TRBD1. The germline CDR1 and CDR2 sequences are LNHDA and SQIVND (reference sequence). J lost 0 bases, V lost 4 bases, and 3 bases had no gene match. This CDR3 is built from 15 residues. CDR3 bases: TGTGCCAGTAGTACCAGGGGGGCTAGCAATCAGCCCCAGCATTTT. As protein: CASSTRGASNQPQHF.

The V gene is TRBV6-1, the J gene TRBJ2-5; D is possibly TRBD2 (6 bases). The end of the DNA aligns better with TRBJ2-7, so the J call may be wrong. Germline CDR1 reads MNHNS; CDR2 reads SASEGT. This CDR3 comprises 13 residues. The CDR3 region has the DNA TGTGCCAGCAGCCACGGGAGTTTCTACGAGCAGTACTTC. As protein: CASSHGSFYEQYF.

The DNA for the CDR3 is TGTGCCAGCAGCCCCCCGGGGGGAAACTACGAGCAGTACTTC. This sequence encodes CASSPPGGNYEQYF. This chain joins TRBV7-9 and TRBJ2-7, with 7 bases lining up with TRBD2. V shed 5 bases and J 3 bases; nucleotides not matched to a gene: 7. The CDR3 length is 14 residues. Germline V gene data show CDR1 as SEHNR and CDR2 as FQNEAQ (reference sequence).

CDR3 coding DNA: TGTGCCAGCAGCTTAACTACGATTGATACGCAGTATTTT. Amino acid sequence: CASSLTTIDTQYF. The chain couples TRBV5-6 to TRBJ2-3; no clear D. The CDR3 extends over 13 amino acids. From germline, CDR1 is SGHDT and CDR2 YYEEEE. V lost 2 bases and J 6 bases, leaving 10 bases between the germline ends.

The chain recombines TRBV28 with TRBJ1-2, with D perhaps matching TRBD1 (5 bases). The CDR3 consists of 15 residues. V shed 3 bases and J shed 7 bases, with 18 bases lying between them. Germline CDR1 MDHEN, CDR2 SYDVKM. The CDR3 protein is CASSLGDSLSSGYTF. The CDR3 DNA reads as TGTGCCAGCAGTTTGGGTGACAGCTTATCGAGTGGCTACACCTTC.

This rearrangement joins TRBV7-6 to TRBJ1-3; 9 bases are a match to TRBD1. V trimming: 5 bases; J trimming: 0 bases; junction bases outside the gene matches: 8. The CDR3 spans 17 residues. The germline gives CDR1 SGHVS, CDR2 FNYEAQ. CDR3 DNA sequence: TGTGCCAGCAGCCAACGGGGGACAGGGACCTCTGGAAACACCATATATTTT. This sequence encodes CASSQRGTGTSGNTIYF.

The chain employs TRBV5-1 and TRBJ2-7; D is possibly TRBD1 (7 bases). The V end was cut by 4 bases, the J end by 4 bases, with 18 bases between. This CDR3 contains 15 residues. CDR1 and CDR2 from the germline V gene are SGHRS and YFSETQ. The CDR3 DNA is TGCGCCAGCAGCACGAGTGGAGGGGGCTGGTACGAGCAGTACTTC. Its protein product is CASSTSGGGWYEQYF.

The count of this clone is one. The J gene is TRBJ1-2, the V gene TRBV9, with 12 bases identical to TRBD1. The length of the CDR3 is 14 residues. J lost 5 bases, V lost 4 bases, and 3 bases had no gene match. Germline V gene lookup returns CDR1 SGDLS and CDR2 YYNGEE. The CDR3: CASSMGQGAYGYTF. The CDR3, as DNA: TGTGCCAGCAGCATGGGACAGGGGGCGTATGGCTACACCTTC.

This clone occurred a few times. The CDR3 DNA sequence: TGTGCCAGCAGTCCCACAGGCACAACTAATGAAAAACTGTTTTTT. Residues: CASSPTGTTNEKLFF. V is TRBV6-6 and J is TRBJ1-4; maybe TRBD1 (5 bases). The CDR3 length is 15 residues. The V gene's germline CDR1 is MNHNY and CDR2 SVGAGI (reference sequence). Trimming stripped 5 bases from V and 0 bases from J, with 10 bases between.

The chain couples TRBV9 to TRBJ2-2; 8 bases align to TRBD1. The germline V gene has CDR1 SGDLS and CDR2 YYNGEE. The V gene end was trimmed by 4 bases and the J gene end by 6 bases; junction bases not matched to a gene: 11. The CDR3 contains 16 residues. CDR3 bases: TGTGCCAGCAGCCCCCCAGGGGGCGCGGACTCCGGGGAGCTGTTTTTT. This sequence encodes CASSPPGGADSGELFF.

Regarding this clone: Other DNA sequences within the sample encode an identical CDR3. The chain has TRBV30 and TRBJ2-5, with TRBD2 matching 7 bases. The CDR3 has 13 residues. CDR1 is GTSNPN and CDR2 is SVGIG in the germline V gene (reference sequence). Trimming removed 1 base from V and 1 base from J; junction bases left unmatched: 0. The CDR3 protein is CAWSGGGQETQYF. Here the CDR3 DNA reads TGTGCCTGGAGTGGCGGGGGCCAAGAGACCCAGTACTTC.

The rearrangement joins TRBV15 to TRBJ2-7; 12 bases are shared with TRBD1. The CDR3 length is 15 residues. CDR1 LNHNV and CDR2 YYDKDF come from the germline V gene (reference sequence). Trimming cost V 3 bases and J 6 bases; bases outside gene matches: 6. The CDR3: CATSRPGQGAIEQYF. Written as DNA, the CDR3 is TGTGCCACCAGCAGGCCGGGACAGGGGGCAATCGAGCAGTACTTC.